One sample yielded the 14 T cell receptor beta chains listed below, sequenced in a study of blood T cell repertoires in COVID-19. The table came from immunoSEQ multiplex PCR; TCRdb's copy has only in-frame clones and leaves some out. The table records around 310,000 clones, about 90% of them present only once. The specimen sequenced was peripheral blood. Receptors were obtained from a woman aged 40 to 50 with COVID-19, enrolled during active disease.

The DNA for the CDR3 is TGTGCCAGCAGTGACAGGGGCAATCAGCCCCAGCATTTT. Translating it yields CASSDRGNQPQHF. The gene calls are TRBV12-3 or TRBV12-4 and TRBJ1-5, with 7 bases matching TRBD1. The CDR3 covers 13 residues. The ends lost 5 bases at V and 2 bases at J; junction bases unmatched: 0.

The gene calls are TRBV19 and TRBJ2-7; 8 bases align to TRBD1. V was pared by 5 bases and J by 4 bases, with 13 bases of the junction left unmatched. This CDR3 is built from 16 residues. From germline, CDR1 is LNHDA and CDR2 SQIVND (reference sequence). The CDR3: CASSPRTGTGQYEQYF. The CDR3 bases are TGTGCCAGTAGTCCGAGGACAGGGACAGGTCAGTACGAGCAGTACTTC.

V is TRBV3-1 (or the pseudogene TRBV3-2) and J is TRBJ2-7, with TRBD1 matching over 9 bases. The germline V gene encodes CDR1 LGHDT and CDR2 YNNKEL (reference sequence). J lost 2 bases, V lost 6 bases, and 2 bases had no gene match. CDR3 length: 13 residues. Here the CDR3 DNA reads TGTGCCAGCAGGGGACAGGGTGCCTACGAGCAGTACTTC. It translates to CASRGQGAYEQYF.

This chain uses TRBV5-4 with TRBJ2-2; 8 bases align to TRBD1. The trim removed 4 bases at V and 5 bases at J, leaving 10 bases unmatched. CDR3 length: 16 residues. Germline CDR1 is SGHNT and CDR2 is YYREEE (reference sequence). DNA of the CDR3: TGTGCCAGCAGCCTACGGACAGGGCGAGGAACCGGGGAGCTGTTTTTT. As protein: CASSLRTGRGTGELFF.

V and J are TRBV9 and TRBJ1-2; a weak D match, TRBD1 (5 bases). With 4 bases removed from V and 6 bases from J, the gap between germline ends came to 16 bases. The CDR3 has 14 residues. CDR1 and CDR2 from the germline V gene are SGDLS and YYNGEE. The CDR3 nucleotides read TGTGCCAGCAGCCCTCAGGGATACGAAAATGGCTACACCTTC. This translates into CASSPQGYENGYTF.

This clone occurred a few times. The chain recombines TRBV6-5 with TRBJ1-2; possibly TRBD1 for D (5 bases). CDR1 and CDR2 (germline): MNHEY, SVGAGI. Trimming shortened V by 7 bases and J by 0 bases, and 12 bases separated the two germline ends. The CDR3 consists of 14 residues. CDR3: CASTGTEANYGYTF. CDR3 nucleotide sequence: TGTGCCAGCACCGGGACTGAAGCTAACTATGGCTACACCTTC.

Written as DNA, the CDR3 is TGTGCCAGCAGTTTGTTCCGGGAGTCCAACTATGGCTACACCTTC. As protein: CASSLFRESNYGYTF. The J gene is TRBJ1-2, the V gene TRBV6-6; no firm D call. The CDR3 is 15 residues long. Germline CDR1 and CDR2: MNHNY and SVGAGI (reference sequence). V was pared by 4 bases and J by 2 bases, with 14 bases between.

About this clone itself: This sample also contains other DNA sequences that code for the same CDR3. The V gene is TRBV5-1, the J gene TRBJ1-1, with 7 bases aligning to TRBD1. Germline CDR1 is SGHRS and CDR2 is YFSETQ. The CDR3 sequence is 15 residues long. V was clipped by 0 bases and J by 1 base; unmatched bases: 3. In DNA form, the CDR3 reads TGCGCCAGCAGCTTGGGACAGGGTCGGAACACTGAAGCTTTCTTT. Its protein is CASSLGQGRNTEAFF.

This rearrangement joins TRBV6-6 to TRBJ2-1, with TRBD2 matching over 7 bases. Germline values: CDR1 MNHNY, CDR2 SVGAGI (reference sequence). The CDR3 length is 12 residues. The V and J ends lost 4 bases and 10 bases, in that order; junction bases with no gene match: 4. The chain's CDR3 is CASSSSSGEQFF. The CDR3 DNA sequence: TGTGCCAGCAGTTCCTCTAGCGGAGAGCAGTTCTTC.

This chain connects TRBV7-9 to TRBJ1-4; weak D call: TRBD1 (5 bases). Germline CDR1 and CDR2: SEHNR and FQNEAQ (reference sequence). The V end was cut by 5 bases, the J end by 7 bases, with 17 bases between. The CDR3 runs to 15 residues. The CDR3 sequence: CASSPQGGTLEKLFF. The CDR3 bases are TGTGCCAGCAGCCCCCAGGGAGGGACCCTTGAAAAACTGTTTTTT.

The chain carries TRBV5-6 and TRBJ2-3; the D gene is possibly TRBD2 (6 bases). CDR1 is SGHDT, CDR2 YYEEEE, per germline. The CDR3 is 17 amino acids. V was shortened by 3 bases and J by 0 bases, with 17 bases between the two germline ends. Here the CDR3 DNA reads TGTGCCAGCAGCTGGGGGGTAACACTCATTAGCACAGATACGCAGTATTTT. This sequence encodes CASSWGVTLISTDTQYF.

This chain connects TRBV6-5 to TRBJ1-2, with a weak D call TRBD1 (5 bases). The germline gives CDR1 MNHEY, CDR2 SVGAGI. Deletions cut 4 bases from V and 8 bases from J, with 20 bases between. The CDR3 spans 15 residues. The CDR3 coding sequence is TGTGCCAGCAGTTCCCCCGGGTGGGGCGGTTGGGGCTACACCTTC. It yields the protein CASSSPGWGGWGYTF.

The chain recombines TRBV5-1 with TRBJ1-5, with 10 bases aligning to TRBD1. Germline trimming cut 4 bases from V and 6 bases from J; bases unmatched to any gene: 4. The length of the CDR3 is 14 residues. CDR1 and CDR2 (germline): SGHRS, YFSETQ. CDR3 coding DNA: TGCGCCAGCAGCAAGGACAGGGGGACTCAGCCCCAGCATTTT. Protein sequence: CASSKDRGTQPQHF.

The V call is TRBV7-9, the J call TRBJ1-3; D may be TRBD1 (6 bases). CDR1 SEHNR and CDR2 FQNEAQ come from the germline V gene (reference sequence). The CDR3 totals 16 residues. V lost 5 bases to trimming and J lost 1 base, with 15 bases between them. CDR3 sequence: CASSHRQAGSGNTIYF. CDR3 sequence (DNA): TGTGCCAGCAGCCACCGACAGGCCGGATCTGGAAACACCATATATTTT.